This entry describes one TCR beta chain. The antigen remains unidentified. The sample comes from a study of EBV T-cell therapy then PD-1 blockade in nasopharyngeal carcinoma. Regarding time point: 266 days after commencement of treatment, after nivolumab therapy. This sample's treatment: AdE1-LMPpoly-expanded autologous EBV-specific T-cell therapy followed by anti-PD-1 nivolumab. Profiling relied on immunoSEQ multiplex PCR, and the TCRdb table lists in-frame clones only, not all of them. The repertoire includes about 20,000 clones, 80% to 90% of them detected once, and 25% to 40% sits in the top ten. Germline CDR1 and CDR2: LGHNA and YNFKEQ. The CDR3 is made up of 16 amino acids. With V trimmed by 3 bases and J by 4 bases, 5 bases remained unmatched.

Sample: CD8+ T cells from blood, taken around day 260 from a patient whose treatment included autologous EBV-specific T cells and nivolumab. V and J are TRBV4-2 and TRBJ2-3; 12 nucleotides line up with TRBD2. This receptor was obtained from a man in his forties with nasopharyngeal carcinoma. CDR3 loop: CASSQDGTSGPDTQYF. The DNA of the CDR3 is TGTGCCAGCAGCCAGGACGGGACTAGCGGGCCAGATACGCAGTATTTT.